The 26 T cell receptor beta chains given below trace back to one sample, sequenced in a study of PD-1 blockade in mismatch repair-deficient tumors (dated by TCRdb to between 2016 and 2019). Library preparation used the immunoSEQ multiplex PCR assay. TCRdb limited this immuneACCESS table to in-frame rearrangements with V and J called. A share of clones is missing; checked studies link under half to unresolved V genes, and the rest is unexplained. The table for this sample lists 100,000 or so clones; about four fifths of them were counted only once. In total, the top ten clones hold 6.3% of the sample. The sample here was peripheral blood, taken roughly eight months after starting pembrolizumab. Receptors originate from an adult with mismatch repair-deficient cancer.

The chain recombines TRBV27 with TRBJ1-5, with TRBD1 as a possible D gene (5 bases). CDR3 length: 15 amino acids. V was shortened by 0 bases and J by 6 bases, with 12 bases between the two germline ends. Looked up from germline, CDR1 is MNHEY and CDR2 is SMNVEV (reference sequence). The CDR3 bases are TGTGCCAGCAGTTTATCTTCCGGGGGAGGTCAGCCCCAGCATTTT. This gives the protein CASSLSSGGGQPQHF.

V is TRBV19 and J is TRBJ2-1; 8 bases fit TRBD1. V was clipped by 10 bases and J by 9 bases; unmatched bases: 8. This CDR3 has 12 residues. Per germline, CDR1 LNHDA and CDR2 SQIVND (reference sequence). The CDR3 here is CATGDRRGEQFF. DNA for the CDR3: TGTGCCACTGGGGACAGGAGAGGTGAGCAGTTCTTC.

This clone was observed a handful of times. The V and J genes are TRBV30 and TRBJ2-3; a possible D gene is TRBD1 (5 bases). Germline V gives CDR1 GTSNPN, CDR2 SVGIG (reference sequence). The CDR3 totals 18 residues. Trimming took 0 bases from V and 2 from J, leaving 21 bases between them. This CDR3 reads CAWSVALWGGHNTDTQYF. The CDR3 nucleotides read TGTGCCTGGAGTGTAGCCCTTTGGGGCGGACATAACACAGATACGCAGTATTTT.

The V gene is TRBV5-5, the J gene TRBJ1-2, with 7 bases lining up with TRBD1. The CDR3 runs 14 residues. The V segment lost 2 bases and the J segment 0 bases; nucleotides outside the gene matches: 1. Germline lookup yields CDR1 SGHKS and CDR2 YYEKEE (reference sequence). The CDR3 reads CASSFGQANYGYTF. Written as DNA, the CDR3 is TGTGCCAGCAGCTTCGGACAGGCTAACTATGGCTACACCTTC. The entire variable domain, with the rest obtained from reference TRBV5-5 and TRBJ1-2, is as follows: DAGVTQSPTHLIKTRGQQVTLRCSPISGHKSVSWYQQVLGQGPQFIFQYYEKEERGRGNFPDRFSARQFPNYSSELNVNALLLGDSALYLCASSFGQANYGYTFGSGTRLTVV.

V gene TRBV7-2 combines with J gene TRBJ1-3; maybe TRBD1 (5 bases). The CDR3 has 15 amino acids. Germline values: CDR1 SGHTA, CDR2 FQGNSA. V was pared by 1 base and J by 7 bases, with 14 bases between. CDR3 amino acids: CASSLDAAWGNTIYF. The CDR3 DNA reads TGTGCCAGCAGCTTAGACGCCGCGTGGGGGAACACCATATATTTT.

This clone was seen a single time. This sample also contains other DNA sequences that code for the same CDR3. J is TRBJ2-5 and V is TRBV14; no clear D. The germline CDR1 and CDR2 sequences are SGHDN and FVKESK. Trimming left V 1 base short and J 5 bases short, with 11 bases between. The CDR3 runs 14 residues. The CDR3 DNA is TGTGCCAGCAGCCAAGGAGCGAGGAGCGAGACCCAGTACTTC. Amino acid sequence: CASSQGARSETQYF.

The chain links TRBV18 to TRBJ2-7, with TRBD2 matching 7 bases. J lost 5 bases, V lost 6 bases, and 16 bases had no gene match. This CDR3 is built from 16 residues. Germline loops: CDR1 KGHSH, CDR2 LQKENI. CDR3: CASSVTEGRASDEQYF. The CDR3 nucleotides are TGTGCCAGCTCGGTCACCGAAGGGAGGGCCAGCGACGAGCAGTACTTC.

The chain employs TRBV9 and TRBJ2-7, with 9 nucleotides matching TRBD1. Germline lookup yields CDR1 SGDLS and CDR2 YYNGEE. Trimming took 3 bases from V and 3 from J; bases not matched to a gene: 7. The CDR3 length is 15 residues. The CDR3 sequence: CASSASGTGSYEQYF. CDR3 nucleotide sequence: TGTGCCAGCAGCGCATCCGGGACAGGGAGCTACGAGCAGTACTTC. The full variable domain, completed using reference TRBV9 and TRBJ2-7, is DSGVTQTPKHLITATGQRVTLRCSPRSGDLSVYWYQQSLDQGLQFLIQYYNGEERAKGNILERFSAQQFPDLHSELNLSSLELGDSALYFCASSASGTGSYEQYFGPGTRLTVT.

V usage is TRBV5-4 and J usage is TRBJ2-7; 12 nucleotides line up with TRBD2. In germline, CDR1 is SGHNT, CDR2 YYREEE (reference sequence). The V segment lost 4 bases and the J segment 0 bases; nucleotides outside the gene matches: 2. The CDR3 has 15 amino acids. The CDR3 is CASSPTSGSSYEQYF. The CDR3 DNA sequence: TGTGCCAGCAGCCCGACTAGCGGGAGCTCCTACGAGCAGTACTTC.

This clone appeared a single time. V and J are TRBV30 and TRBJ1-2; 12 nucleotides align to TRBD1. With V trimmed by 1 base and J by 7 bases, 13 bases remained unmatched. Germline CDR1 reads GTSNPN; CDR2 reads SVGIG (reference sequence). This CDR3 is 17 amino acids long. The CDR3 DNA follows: TGTGCCTGGAGTGCAACTCCCCCGGGACAGGGGGCTTCTGGCTACACCTTC. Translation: CAWSATPPGQGASGYTF.

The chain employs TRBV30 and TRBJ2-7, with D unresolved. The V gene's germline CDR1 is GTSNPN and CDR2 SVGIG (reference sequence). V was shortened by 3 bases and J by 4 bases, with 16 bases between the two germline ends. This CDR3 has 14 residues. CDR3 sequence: CAWRATGSRYEQYF. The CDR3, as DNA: TGTGCCTGGAGGGCAACCGGGTCGAGATACGAGCAGTACTTC.

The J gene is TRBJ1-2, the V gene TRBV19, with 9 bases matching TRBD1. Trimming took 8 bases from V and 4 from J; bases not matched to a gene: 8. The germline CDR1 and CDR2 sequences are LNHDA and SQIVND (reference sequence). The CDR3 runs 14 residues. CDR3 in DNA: TGTGCCAGTGACAACCGGGACAGGGTCTATGGCTACACCTTC. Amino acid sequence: CASDNRDRVYGYTF.

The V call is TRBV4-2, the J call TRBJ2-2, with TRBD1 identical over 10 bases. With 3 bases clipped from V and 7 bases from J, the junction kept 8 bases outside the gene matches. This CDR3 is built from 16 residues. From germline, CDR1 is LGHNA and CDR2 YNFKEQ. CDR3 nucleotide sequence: TGTGCCAGCAGCCAGTTGGACAGGGGGGGTAGCGGGGAGCTGTTTTTT. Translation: CASSQLDRGGSGELFF.

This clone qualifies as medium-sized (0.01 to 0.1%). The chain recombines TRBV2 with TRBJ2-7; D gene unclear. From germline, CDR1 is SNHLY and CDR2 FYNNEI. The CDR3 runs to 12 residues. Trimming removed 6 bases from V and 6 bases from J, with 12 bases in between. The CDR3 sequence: CASRYGVIEQYF. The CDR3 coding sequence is TGTGCCAGCAGATATGGGGTTATCGAGCAGTACTTC.

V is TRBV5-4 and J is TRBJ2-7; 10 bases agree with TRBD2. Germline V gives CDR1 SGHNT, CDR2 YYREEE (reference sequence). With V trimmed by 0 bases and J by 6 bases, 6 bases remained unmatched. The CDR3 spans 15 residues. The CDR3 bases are TGTGCCAGCAGCTTGGGGGCTAGCGGGAGTCGCGAGCAGTACTTC. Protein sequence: CASSLGASGSREQYF. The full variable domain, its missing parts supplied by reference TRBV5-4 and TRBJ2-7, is ETGVTQSPTHLIKTRGQQVTLRCSSQSGHNTVSWYQQALGQGPQFIFQYYREEENGRGNFPPRFSGLQFPNYSSELNVNALELDDSALYLCASSLGASGSREQYFGPGTRLTVT.

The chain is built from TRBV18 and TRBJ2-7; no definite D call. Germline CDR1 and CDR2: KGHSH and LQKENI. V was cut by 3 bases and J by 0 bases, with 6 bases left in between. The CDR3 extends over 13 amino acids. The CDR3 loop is CASSPYTSYEQYF. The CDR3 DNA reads TGTGCCAGCTCACCGTACACCTCCTACGAGCAGTACTTC.

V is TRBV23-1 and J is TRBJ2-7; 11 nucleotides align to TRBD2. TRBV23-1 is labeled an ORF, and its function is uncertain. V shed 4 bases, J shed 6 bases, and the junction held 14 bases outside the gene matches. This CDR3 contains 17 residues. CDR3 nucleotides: TGCGCCAGCAGTCTGTTGTTAGCGGGAGGGCAAAAACGCGAGCAGTACTTC. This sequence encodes CASSLLLAGGQKREQYF.

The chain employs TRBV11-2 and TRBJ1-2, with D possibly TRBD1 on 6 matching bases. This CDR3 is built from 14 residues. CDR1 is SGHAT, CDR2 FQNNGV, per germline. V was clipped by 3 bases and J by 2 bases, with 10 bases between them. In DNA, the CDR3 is TGTGCCAGCAGCTTGGGGGGCGCCAACTATGGCTACACCTTC. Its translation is CASSLGGANYGYTF.

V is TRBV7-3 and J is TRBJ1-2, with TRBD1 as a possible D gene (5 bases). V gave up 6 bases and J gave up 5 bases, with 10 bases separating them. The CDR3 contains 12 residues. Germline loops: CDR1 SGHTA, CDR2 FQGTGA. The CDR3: CASSLGAYGYTF. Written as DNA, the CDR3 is TGTGCCAGCAGTCTCGGGGCTTATGGCTACACCTTC.

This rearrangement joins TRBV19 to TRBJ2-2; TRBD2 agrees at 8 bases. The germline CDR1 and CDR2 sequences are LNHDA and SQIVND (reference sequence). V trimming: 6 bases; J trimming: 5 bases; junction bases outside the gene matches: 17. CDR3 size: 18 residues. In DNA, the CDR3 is TGTGCCAGTAGCCCTTTCGGGAGGCGGGAGGAGGGTACCGGGGAGCTGTTTTTT. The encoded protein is CASSPFGRREEGTGELFF. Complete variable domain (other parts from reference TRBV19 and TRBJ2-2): DGGITQSPKYLFRKEGQNVTLSCEQNLNHDAMYWYRQDPGQGLRLIYYSQIVNDFQKGDIAEGYSVSREKKESFPLTVTSAQKNPTAFYLCASSPFGRREEGTGELFFGEGSRLTVL.

The CDR3 loop reads CASSLDRIGRNYEQYF. For the CDR3, the DNA is TGTGCCAGCAGCTTAGATAGGATCGGGCGGAATTACGAGCAGTACTTC. V and J are TRBV11-3 and TRBJ2-7; unclear D gene. The V and J ends lost 0 bases and 4 bases respectively, with 16 bases between them. The CDR3 totals 16 residues. Germline V lookup: CDR1 SGHNT, CDR2 YENEEA.

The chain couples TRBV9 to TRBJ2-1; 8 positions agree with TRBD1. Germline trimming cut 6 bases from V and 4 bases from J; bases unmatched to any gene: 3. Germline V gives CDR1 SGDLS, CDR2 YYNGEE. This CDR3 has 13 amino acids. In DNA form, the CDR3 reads TGTGCCAGCACCGGGACAGGTTACAATGAGCAGTTCTTC. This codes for CASTGTGYNEQFF.

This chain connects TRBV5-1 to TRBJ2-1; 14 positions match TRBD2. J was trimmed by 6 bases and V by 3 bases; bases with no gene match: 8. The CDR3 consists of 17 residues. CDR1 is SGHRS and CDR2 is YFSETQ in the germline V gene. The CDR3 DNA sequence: TGCGCCAGCAGCTCCGGGACTAGCGGGAGCCCGACCAATGAGCAGTTCTTC. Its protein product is CASSSGTSGSPTNEQFF.

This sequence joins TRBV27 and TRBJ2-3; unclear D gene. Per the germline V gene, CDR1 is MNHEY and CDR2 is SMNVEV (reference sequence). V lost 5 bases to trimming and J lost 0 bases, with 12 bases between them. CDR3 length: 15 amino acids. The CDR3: CASSPRTVSTDTQYF. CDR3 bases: TGTGCCAGCAGTCCACGGACGGTTAGCACAGATACGCAGTATTTT.

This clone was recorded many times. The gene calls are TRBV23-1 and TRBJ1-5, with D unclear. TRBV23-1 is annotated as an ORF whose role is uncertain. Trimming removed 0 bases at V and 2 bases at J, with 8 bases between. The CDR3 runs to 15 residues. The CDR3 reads CASSQSEEGNQPQHF. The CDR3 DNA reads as TGCGCCAGCAGTCAATCGGAGGAGGGCAATCAGCCCCAGCATTTT.

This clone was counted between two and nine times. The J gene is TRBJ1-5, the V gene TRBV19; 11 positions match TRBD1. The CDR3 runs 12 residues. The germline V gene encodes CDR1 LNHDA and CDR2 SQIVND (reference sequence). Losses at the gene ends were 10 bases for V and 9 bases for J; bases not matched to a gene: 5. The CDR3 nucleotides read TGTGCCATCGGACAGGGGGCACTGCCCCAGCATTTT. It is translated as CAIGQGALPQHF.